These 2 T cell receptor beta chains share one sample of origin, sequenced in a study of blood T cell repertoires in COVID-19. The method was immunoSEQ multiplex PCR; TCRdb's version includes in-frame clones alone and lacks a portion of them. This table holds approximately 68,000 clones, approximately 87% found once. Input material: peripheral blood. These TCRs come from a man in his forties or fifties with active COVID-19.

The V call is TRBV6-2 or TRBV6-3, the J call TRBJ2-7, with a possible D match to TRBD1 (5 bases). CDR3 size: 14 residues. Trimming stripped 4 bases from V and 0 bases from J, with 10 bases between. Germline CDR1 reads MNHEY; CDR2 reads SVGEGT. CDR3 sequence: CASSLFGASYEQYF. CDR3 bases: TGTGCCAGCAGTTTATTTGGGGCCTCCTACGAGCAGTACTTC.

This clone was observed a single time. The chain is built from TRBV7-9 and TRBJ1-4; D unclear. The germline V gene encodes CDR1 SEHNR and CDR2 FQNEAQ (reference sequence). The CDR3 spans 15 residues. Trimming removed 5 bases from V and 0 bases from J, with 10 bases in between. The CDR3 region is CASSPSFATNEKLFF. The CDR3 bases are TGTGCCAGCAGCCCTTCCTTTGCAACTAATGAAAAACTGTTTTTT.